This TCR beta chain was sequenced during a study of control samples from healthy donors and cancer patients. The V gene lost 3 bases and the J gene lost 5 bases, with 10 bases spanning the gap. Looked up from germline, CDR1 is SGHTA and CDR2 is FQGTGA. This CDR3 is built from 13 residues. The data were produced by immunoSEQ multiplex PCR, yet TCRdb's version contains in-frame clones alone and is incomplete. The sample records 180,000 or so clones, 75% to 95% being singletons. This clone has only a few counts. This chain links TRBV7-3 with TRBJ2-5; weak D call: TRBD2 (5 bases). Sequencing was carried out using blood. This receptor was obtained from a woman aged 25 to 39 in good health. CDR3 DNA: TGTGCCAGCAGCTTTGGGTCGGGGGAGACCCAGTACTTC. Protein product: CASSFGSGETQYF.